Here is one T cell receptor beta chain with its context. The data derive from a study of blood T cell repertoires in COVID-19. Profiling relied on immunoSEQ multiplex PCR, and the TCRdb table lists in-frame clones only, not all of them. This repertoire shows roughly 18,000 clones, 77% found once; its top ten account for 16%. This CDR3 contains 12 residues. Germline V gene lookup returns CDR1 MGHDK and CDR2 SYGVNS. V was clipped by 5 bases and J by 13 bases; unmatched bases: 9. The specimen was peripheral blood. The chain has TRBV25-1 and TRBJ2-7; TRBD1 matches 9 bases. The clonotype originates from a man aged 70 or older with COVID-19, enrolled during active disease. The CDR3 is CASSPGGQGFYF. The CDR3 DNA reads TGTGCCAGCAGTCCAGGGGGACAGGGATTTTACTTC.